These 6 T cell receptor beta chains share one sample of origin, sequenced in a study of shared clonotypes between healthy human individuals. Libraries were prepared by immunoSEQ multiplex PCR; TCRdb keeps only in-frame clonotypes and omits some of them. The data contain around 2,000,000 clones, less than 95% of them singletons. CD8 cells classed as naive were CD45RO-negative and positively selected for CCR7, excluding terminally differentiated effector memory CD45RA+ cells. Sequenced material: naive CD8+ T cells sorted from blood. The receptor source for this set is a man in his late teens or twenties in good health.

The rearrangement uses TRBV10-1 and TRBJ2-7; possible D gene TRBD2, 5 bases. Germline V CDR1 and CDR2: WNHNN, SYGVQD (reference sequence). The CDR3 spans 13 residues. Trimming shortened V by 5 bases and J by 0 bases, and 8 bases separated the two germline ends. The CDR3 bases are TGCGCCAGCAGTAGCGGACTCTCCTACGAGCAGTACTTC. Translation gives CASSSGLSYEQYF.

The rearrangement joins TRBV11-3 to TRBJ1-6, with D perhaps matching TRBD1 (6 bases). V gave up 10 bases and J gave up 7 bases, with 23 bases separating them. The CDR3 sequence is 16 residues long. The germline V gene has CDR1 SGHNT and CDR2 YENEEA. DNA for the CDR3: TGTGCCACCACCCCACGGAGAGGACAGTACAATTCACCCCTCCACTTT. It is translated as CATTPRRGQYNSPLHF.

The count of this clone is one. This sequence joins TRBV11-2 and TRBJ2-2, with D possibly matching TRBD1 (6 bases). This CDR3 contains 15 residues. The germline gives CDR1 SGHAT, CDR2 FQNNGV. The V and J ends lost 5 bases and 4 bases respectively, with 14 bases between them. The CDR3 DNA reads as TGTGCCAGCAGCCTCATTCCGACAGGCACCGGGGAGCTGTTTTTT. It yields the protein CASSLIPTGTGELFF.

The chain carries TRBV5-8 and TRBJ2-7; D remains ambiguous. The CDR3 has 15 residues. Looked up from germline, CDR1 is SGHTS and CDR2 is YDEGEE. V was cut by 2 bases and J by 7 bases, with 19 bases left in between. In nucleotides, the CDR3 is TGTGCCAGCAGCTTTCTGGTCCAGGACCCCTCTGAGCAGTACTTC. The encoded protein is CASSFLVQDPSEQYF.

This sequence joins TRBV7-9 and TRBJ1-2, with unresolved D. Germline V gene data show CDR1 as SEHNR and CDR2 as FQNEAQ (reference sequence). This CDR3 spans 16 amino acids. Trimming stripped 0 bases from V and 4 bases from J, with 15 bases between. As DNA, the CDR3 is TGTGCCAGCAGCTTAGCGCTGGCAGGCGTTCCCTATGGCTACACCTTC. It specifies CASSLALAGVPYGYTF.

The chain couples TRBV6-5 to TRBJ2-1, with D maybe TRBD2 (6 bases). The CDR3 is 15 residues long. Deletions cut 5 bases from V and 9 bases from J, with 20 bases between. Germline assignment: CDR1 MNHEY and CDR2 SVGAGI. CDR3 residues: CASSPHSGTLGEQFF. CDR3 nucleotides: TGTGCCAGCAGTCCTCATTCCGGGACTCTGGGTGAGCAGTTCTTC.